Shown below are 3 T cell receptor beta chains from a single sample sequenced in a study of CD8+CD57+ T cells in acquired aplastic anemia. The study profiled TCR beta VDJ and CDR3 using genomic DNA as template. In TCRdb, the reads were re-called with MiXCR into one record per CDR3 protein. The sample has hundreds of thousands of distinct CDR3 sequences, approximately 70% seen once. Source material: sorted CD4+, CD8+, or CD8+CD57+ T cells (not recorded which) from PBMCs. These receptors were collected from a human donor in good health, serving as a control.

The chain recombines TRBV20-1 with TRBJ2-7; 7 bases are a match to TRBD1. Germline CDR1 reads DFQATT; CDR2 reads SNEGSKA (reference sequence). Unmatched junction bases numbered 5, after V lost 3 bases and J lost 3 bases. There are 13 residues in the CDR3. In DNA, the CDR3 is TGCAGTGCTAGGGGGACAGCTGACTACGAGCAGTACTTC. Residues: CSARGTADYEQYF.

This clonotype came up many times. The genes are TRBV6-1 and TRBJ2-5, with 8 bases matching TRBD1. J gave up 3 bases and V 4 bases, and 7 bases lay outside the gene matches. In germline, CDR1 is MNHNS, CDR2 SASEGT. The CDR3 has 15 residues. The CDR3 sequence is CASSAGTGGEETQYF. For the CDR3, the DNA is TGTGCCAGCAGTGCCGGGACAGGTGGGGAAGAGACCCAGTACTTC.

A word on this clonotype: A read error may account for a junction end that differs from germline. The chain employs TRBV7-2 and TRBJ1-1, with D tentatively TRBD1 (6 bases). CDR1 is SGHTA, CDR2 FQGNSA, per germline. The CDR3 is 14 amino acids. The CDR3 loop is CASSLEGTRGGAIF. As DNA, the CDR3 is TGCGCCAGCAGCCTAGAGGGCACGAGGGGGGGAGCTATCTTT.